This TCR beta chain appears in the sequencing data of a study of blood T cell repertoires in COVID-19. The overall study: Samples taken during acute and convalescent COVID-19 were collected in the United States, Italy and Spain. PBMCs, B-cell-depleted T cells, or T cells provided the cDNA or gDNA that made up the material.

In the authors' workflow: Reference gene primer amplification in the assay estimated nucleated cell counts. Some clones are missing from TCRdb's copy, which holds only in-frame ones; the method was immunoSEQ multiplex PCR. V, J and clone size are taken as reported in that table, and D and trimming were inferred from the DNA itself. This table holds more than 200,000 clones, 65% to 85% found once. V shed 7 bases and J shed 0 bases, with 11 bases lying between them. Germline CDR1 SGDLS, CDR2 YYNGEE. The CDR3 loop spans 15 amino acids. The sample taken for sequencing was peripheral blood. This TCR came from a woman between 45 and 60 years old with acute or convalescent COVID-19. The chain combines TRBV9 with TRBJ2-6, with a weak D call TRBD2 (6 bases). CDR3: CASGGRSSGANVLTF. The CDR3 nucleotides are TGTGCCAGCGGAGGGCGGAGCTCTGGGGCCAACGTCCTGACTTTC.